This entry describes one T cell receptor (beta chain). The sample is drawn from a study of blood T cell repertoires in COVID-19. The overall study: COVID-19 samples collected from the United States, Italy and Spain covered acute and convalescent phases. T cells, B-cell-depleted T cells, or PBMCs supplied cDNA or gDNA.

As originally analysed: Scientists estimated how many nucleated cells there were by amplifying reference gene primers. Sequencing was performed with immunoSEQ multiplex PCR; in TCRdb, only in-frame clones are kept and a portion is missing. The DNA was the basis for D and trimming; V, J and clone size are from that table. The sample lists about 120,000 clones, over 75% occurring once. The CDR3 covers 16 residues. V was shortened by 1 base and J by 3 bases, with 13 bases between the two germline ends. Germline lookup yields CDR1 KGHDR and CDR2 SFDVKD. The J gene is TRBJ2-3, the V gene TRBV24-1, with D uncertain. The sample taken for sequencing was peripheral blood. The source of this sequence is a man aged 60 to 75 with acute or convalescent COVID-19. The CDR3 region has the DNA TGTGCCACCAGTGATTTCCGCGGCCTAAAAACAGATACGCAGTATTTT. Protein sequence: CATSDFRGLKTDTQYF.